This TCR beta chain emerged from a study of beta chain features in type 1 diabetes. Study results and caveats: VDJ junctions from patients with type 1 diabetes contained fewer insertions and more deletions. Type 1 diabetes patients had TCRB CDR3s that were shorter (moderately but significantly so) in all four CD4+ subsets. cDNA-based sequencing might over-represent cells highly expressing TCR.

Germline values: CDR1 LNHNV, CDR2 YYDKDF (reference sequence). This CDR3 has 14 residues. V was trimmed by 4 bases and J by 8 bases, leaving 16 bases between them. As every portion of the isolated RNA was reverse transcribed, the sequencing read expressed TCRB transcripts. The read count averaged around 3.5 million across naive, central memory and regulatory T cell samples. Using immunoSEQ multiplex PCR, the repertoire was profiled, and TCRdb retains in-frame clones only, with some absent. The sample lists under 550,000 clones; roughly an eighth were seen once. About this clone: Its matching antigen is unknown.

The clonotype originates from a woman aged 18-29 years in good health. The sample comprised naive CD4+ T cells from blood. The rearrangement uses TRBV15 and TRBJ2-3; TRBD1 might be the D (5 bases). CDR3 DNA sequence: TGTGCCACCAGCAAAAACACAGGTTGGGGTACGCAGTATTTT. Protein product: CATSKNTGWGTQYF.